Shown below are 6 T cell receptor beta chains from a single sample sequenced in a study of shared clonotypes between healthy human individuals (dated by TCRdb to the early 2020s). The library was made by the immunoSEQ multiplex PCR assay. TCRdb limited this immuneACCESS table to in-frame rearrangements with V and J called. A share of clones is missing; checked studies link under half to unresolved V genes, and the rest is unexplained. The sample data list around 1.1 million clones, and roughly 80% of these were observed just once. The ten top clones hold more than 0.85% of the sample. Material for sequencing was memory CD4+ T cells from PBMCs. Per the publication, the cell subset or site label means: CD45RA-negative fraction. The receptors shown here come from a young man in good health. Some clones in this sample may be carry-over from other donors' samples.

CDR3: CASSPDRRDYGYTF. Written as DNA, the CDR3 is TGTGCCAGCAGCCCGGACAGGAGAGACTATGGCTACACCTTC. V is TRBV7-3 and J is TRBJ1-2; the match to TRBD1 covers 7 bases. V gave up 5 bases and J gave up 3 bases; unmatched junction bases: 6. The CDR3 sequence is 14 residues long. Per the germline V gene, CDR1 is SGHTA and CDR2 is FQGTGA.

The V gene is TRBV11-3, the J gene TRBJ2-1; D not certain. V was shortened by 0 bases and J by 8 bases, with 11 bases between the two germline ends. The CDR3 is 14 residues long. Germline loops: CDR1 SGHNT, CDR2 YENEEA. In DNA, the CDR3 is TGTGCCAGCAGCTTAGATCTGGCGACGGATGAGCAGTTCTTC. It is translated as CASSLDLATDEQFF. Full variable domain (missing parts from reference TRBV11-3 and TRBJ2-1): EAGVVQSPRYKIIEKKQPVAFWCNPISGHNTLYWYLQNLGQGPELLIRYENEEAVDDSQLPKDRFSAERLKGVDSTLKIQPAELGDSAVYLCASSLDLATDEQFFGPGTRLTVL.

The rearrangement uses TRBV5-6 and TRBJ2-3; 8 nucleotides align to TRBD1. This CDR3 spans 17 amino acids. The germline V gene encodes CDR1 SGHDT and CDR2 YYEEEE. V was pared by 3 bases and J by 8 bases, with 17 bases of the junction left unmatched. The CDR3 coding sequence is TGTGCCAGCAGCTGGAATCGGGGGACAGGTCTTTACTCTACGCAGTATTTT. Translated, it gives CASSWNRGTGLYSTQYF.

The chain links TRBV5-8 to TRBJ1-1; no clear D. CDR3 size: 13 residues. Germline V gene lookup returns CDR1 SGHTS and CDR2 YDEGEE. The V end lost 3 bases, the J end lost 0 bases, and 6 bases lay between the germline ends. CDR3 sequence (DNA): TGTGCCAGCAGCTCGAGAATGAACACTGAAGCTTTCTTT. This translates into CASSSRMNTEAFF.

This clone has a count of ten or more. The chain links TRBV2 to TRBJ2-1; 8 bases agree with TRBD2. This CDR3 has 15 residues. V shed 7 bases and J 9 bases; nucleotides not matched to a gene: 14. CDR1 is SNHLY and CDR2 is FYNNEI in the germline V gene. In DNA, the CDR3 is TGTGCCAGCACTAAAGAGGAAACGGGGGGGCGTGAGCAGTTCTTC. This codes for CASTKEETGGREQFF.

The V gene is TRBV5-1, the J gene TRBJ2-5, with D perhaps given as TRBD1 or TRBD2 (5 bases each). Germline CDR1 and CDR2: SGHRS and YFSETQ. Trimming took off 3 bases at V and 1 base at J, with 16 bases between the two ends. The CDR3 is made up of 16 amino acids. DNA for the CDR3: TGCGCCAGCAGCTACCCCGGGACCAGCGCCCAAGAGACCCAGTACTTC. Translation: CASSYPGTSAQETQYF.